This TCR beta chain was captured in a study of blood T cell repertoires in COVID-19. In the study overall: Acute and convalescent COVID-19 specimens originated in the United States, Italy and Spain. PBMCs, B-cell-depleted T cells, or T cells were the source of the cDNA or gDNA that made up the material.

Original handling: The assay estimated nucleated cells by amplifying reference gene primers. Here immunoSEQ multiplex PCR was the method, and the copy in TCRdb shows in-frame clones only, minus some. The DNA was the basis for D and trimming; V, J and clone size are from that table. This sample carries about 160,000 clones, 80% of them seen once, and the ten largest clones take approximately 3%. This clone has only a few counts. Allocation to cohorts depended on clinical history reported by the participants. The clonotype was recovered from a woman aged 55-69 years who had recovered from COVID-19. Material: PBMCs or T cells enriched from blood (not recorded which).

This CDR3 is CASSQDRLAGVDEQFF. The DNA for the CDR3 is TGTGCCAGCAGCCAAGATCGTCTAGCGGGGGTAGATGAGCAGTTCTTC. The rearrangement joins TRBV3-1 (or the pseudogene TRBV3-2) to TRBJ2-1; the match to TRBD2 covers 10 bases. This CDR3 spans 16 amino acids. Per the germline V gene, CDR1 is LGHDT and CDR2 is YNNKEL (reference sequence). J was trimmed by 8 bases and V by 0 bases; bases with no gene match: 7.